This record covers a single T cell receptor beta chain. Its antigen remains unidentified. One end of the junction fails to match germline, which may point to a read error. Next came a second PCR, run for about 7 to 12 cycles, which used a sample-barcoded 5' primer along with a J-beta primer mix. Every cDNA was tagged by a template-switch adaptor with 12 random nucleotides. TCRdb called the 5' RACE reads again in MiXCR, with one record for every CDR3 protein. The sample has fewer than 2,000,000 distinct CDR3 sequences; almost 35% are singletons. The CDR3 has 16 residues. Germline loops: CDR1 SGHAT, CDR2 FQDESV (reference sequence). The sample originates from a study of blood T cells in healthy people across ages. Study outcomes and limitations: While age rose, TCR beta diversity per million T cells dropped in a roughly linear way.

The study drew donors from healthy Caucasian individuals in Russia aged 6 to 90. This TCR was recovered from a woman under 40 in good health. The sample was blood. The rearrangement links TRBV11-1 to TRBJ2-1; TRBD2 agrees at 8 bases. CDR3 region: CASSLDGGGNYNEQFF. The CDR3 DNA sequence: TGTGCCAGCAGCTTAGATGGCGGGGGGAACTACAACGAGCAGTTCTTC.